The 31 T cell receptor beta chains below were found in one sample sequenced in a study of T cell responses to AZD1222 COVID-19 vaccine. Sequenced by immunoSEQ multiplex PCR; TCRdb stores in-frame clones only, minus some. The repertoire holds about 120,000 clones, with about 90% as singletons. Specimen: peripheral blood, collected on day 0 of AZD1222 vaccination. These receptors were obtained from an adult in good health.

For the CDR3, the DNA is TGTGCCAGCTCAAAAGTCCGGAAGAACACTGAAGCTTTCTTT. It specifies CASSKVRKNTEAFF. The chain joins TRBV18 to TRBJ1-1; D unclear. The V end lost 5 bases, the J end lost 1 base, and 11 bases lay between the germline ends. Germline loops: CDR1 KGHSH, CDR2 LQKENI. The CDR3 runs 14 residues.

The V call is TRBV20-1, the J call TRBJ1-2; D gene unclear. V gave up 3 bases and J gave up 2 bases, with 7 bases separating them. The CDR3 is 12 residues long. Germline CDR1 DFQATT, CDR2 SNEGSKA (reference sequence). CDR3 region: CSASTGNYGYTF. As DNA, the CDR3 is TGCAGTGCTAGTACCGGAAACTATGGCTACACCTTC.

The rearrangement links TRBV5-1 to TRBJ1-1; no firm D call. V lost 1 base, J lost 0 bases, and 10 bases lay in between. This CDR3 spans 15 amino acids. CDR1 and CDR2 (germline): SGHRS, YFSETQ. CDR3 sequence reads: CASSLIQGLNTEAFF. The CDR3 nucleotides are TGCGCCAGCAGCTTGATACAAGGTCTGAACACTGAAGCTTTCTTT.

This clone was seen only once. V gene TRBV21-1 combines with J gene TRBJ1-4. TRBV21-1 is an annotated pseudogene. CDR3 length: 17 amino acids. The CDR3 sequence is CASSKWGRGPINEKLFF. CDR3 sequence (DNA): TGTGCCAGCAGCAAATGGGGAAGGGGACCGATTAATGAAAAACTGTTTTTT.

This chain links TRBV5-4 with TRBJ1-6, with TRBD1 as a possible D gene (5 bases). The CDR3 length is 16 residues. The germline gives CDR1 SGHNT, CDR2 YYREEE (reference sequence). V was clipped by 3 bases and J by 4 bases, with 14 bases between them. Here the CDR3 reads CASSYDGQEYNSPLHF. The CDR3 DNA sequence: TGTGCCAGCAGCTACGACGGACAAGAGTATAATTCACCCCTCCACTTT.

This chain uses TRBV2 with TRBJ2-2; D may be TRBD1 or TRBD2 (5 bases each). Germline assignment: CDR1 SNHLY and CDR2 FYNNEI. The CDR3 consists of 14 residues. V lost 8 bases and J lost 1, with 11 bases in between. CDR3 sequence: CASGGTGNTGELFF. In DNA form, the CDR3 reads TGTGCCAGCGGGGGAACAGGGAACACCGGGGAGCTGTTTTTT.

The chain joins TRBV28 to TRBJ2-1; D assignment may be TRBD1 or TRBD2 (5 bases each). The V gene lost 3 bases and the J gene lost 4 bases, with 13 bases spanning the gap. The CDR3 contains 15 residues. Germline-derived CDR1 and CDR2 are MDHEN and SYDVKM. CDR3 DNA: TGTGCCAGCAGTTTGGGGGTAGGATGGTACAATGAGCAGTTCTTC. It specifies CASSLGVGWYNEQFF.

On this clone itself: At the DNA level, this CDR3 is encoded by other sequences in the same sample as well. This sequence joins TRBV29-1 and TRBJ2-3; D gene ambiguous. There are 10 residues in the CDR3. CDR1 SQVTM and CDR2 ANQGSEA come from the germline V gene. The V end was cut by 8 bases, the J end by 2 bases, with 5 bases between. The CDR3 coding sequence is TGCAGCACCAACACAGATACGCAGTATTTT. Translation gives CSTNTDTQYF.

The rearrangement uses TRBV7-9 and TRBJ1-5; D not resolved. Germline-derived CDR1 and CDR2 are SEHNR and FQNEAQ (reference sequence). The V gene lost 1 base and the J gene lost 9 bases, with 13 bases spanning the gap. This CDR3 region has 14 residues. This CDR3 is CASSLGASGWPQHF. The DNA of the CDR3 is TGTGCCAGCAGCTTAGGAGCCTCGGGGTGGCCCCAGCATTTT.

J is TRBJ1-1 and V is TRBV7-3; TRBD1 is a possible D gene (5 bases). Germline CDR1 is SGHTA and CDR2 is FQGTGA. Deletions cut 2 bases from V and 1 base from J, with 8 bases between. The CDR3 runs to 14 residues. The CDR3: CASSLQGRNTEAFF. The CDR3, as DNA: TGTGCCAGCAGCTTACAGGGACGGAACACTGAAGCTTTCTTT.

The chain links TRBV30 to TRBJ1-1, with 8 bases fitting TRBD1. This CDR3 is built from 15 residues. Germline CDR1 is GTSNPN and CDR2 is SVGIG (reference sequence). Trimming removed 3 bases from V and 4 bases from J; junction bases left unmatched: 10. Written as DNA, the CDR3 is TGTGCCTGGAGAATTAGACAGGGGTGGAGCACTGAAGCTTTCTTT. Residues: CAWRIRQGWSTEAFF.

The chain uses TRBV28 and TRBJ2-7; 11 bases map to TRBD2. V shed 4 bases, J shed 4 bases, and the junction held 15 bases outside the gene matches. From germline, CDR1 is MDHEN and CDR2 SYDVKM. The CDR3 runs 18 residues. CDR3 sequence: CASSYSLAGGPRGYEQYF. The CDR3 DNA reads TGTGCCAGCAGTTATAGCCTAGCGGGAGGCCCTCGGGGGTACGAGCAGTACTTC.

The CDR3 DNA reads TGTGCCAGCAGCTGGGGGGGGACAGCGACTGAAGCTTTCTTT. This codes for CASSWGGTATEAFF. This chain uses TRBV7-9 with TRBJ1-1; 7 bases line up with TRBD1. Germline assignment: CDR1 SEHNR and CDR2 FQNEAQ (reference sequence). V shed 4 bases and J 5 bases; nucleotides not matched to a gene: 7. The length of the CDR3 is 14 residues. Using reference TRBV7-9 and TRBJ1-1 for the parts outside the CDR3, the full variable domain is DTGVSQNPRHKITKRGQNVTFRCDPISEHNRLYWYRQTLGQGPEFLTYFQNEAQLEKSRLLSDRFSAERPKGSFSTLEIQRTEQGDSAMYLCASSWGGTATEAFFGQGTRLTVV.

The rearrangement uses TRBV14 and TRBJ1-1, with D possibly TRBD1 on 5 matching bases. The CDR3 runs to 14 residues. V lost 4 bases, J lost 0 bases, and 9 bases lay in between. The germline V gene encodes CDR1 SGHDN and CDR2 FVKESK. The CDR3 DNA follows: TGTGCCAGCAGCCCGCCAGGGATGAACACTGAAGCTTTCTTT. The encoded protein is CASSPPGMNTEAFF.

The chain has TRBV4-1 and TRBJ2-7, with 9 bases identical to TRBD2. Unmatched junction bases numbered 8, after V lost 5 bases and J lost 3 bases. From germline, CDR1 is MGHRA and CDR2 YSYEKL. The CDR3 has 15 residues. In DNA, the CDR3 is TGCGCCAGCAGCAGTCCGGGACTAGCAGACTACGAGCAGTACTTC. It encodes CASSSPGLADYEQYF.

The V and J genes are TRBV11-3 and TRBJ2-3, with a tentative D call TRBD2 (6 bases). Trimming left V 4 bases short and J 2 bases short, with 13 bases between. CDR3 length: 15 residues. Germline loops: CDR1 SGHNT, CDR2 YENEEA. The CDR3 is CASSSAAGTTDTQYF. The DNA of the CDR3 is TGTGCCAGCAGCTCAGCGGCGGGAACCACAGATACGCAGTATTTT.

Turning to this clone: The same CDR3 also results from other DNA sequences found in this sample. V usage is TRBV6-1 and J usage is TRBJ2-5; tentatively, D is TRBD2 (6 bases). The CDR3 has 12 amino acids. V was shortened by 3 bases and J by 4 bases, with 6 bases between the two germline ends. CDR1 is MNHNS, CDR2 SASEGT, per germline. The DNA for the CDR3 is TGTGCCAGCAGTGAGGGAGGAGAGACCCAGTACTTC. Protein sequence: CASSEGGETQYF.

In its sample, this clone was seen a few times. This chain uses TRBV5-6 with TRBJ1-5; 8 nucleotides line up with TRBD1. Germline CDR1 and CDR2: SGHDT and YYEEEE. J gave up 1 base and V 4 bases, and 7 bases lay outside the gene matches. CDR3 length: 16 residues. The CDR3 region has the DNA TGTGCCAGCAGCACCGGACAGGGATCAAGCAATCAGCCCCAGCATTTT. As protein: CASSTGQGSSNQPQHF.

The chain has TRBV28 and TRBJ2-7, with 7 bases that match TRBD2. Germline lookup yields CDR1 MDHEN and CDR2 SYDVKM. The junction had 2 bases not matched to a gene; V was cut back by 5 bases and J by 4 bases. The CDR3 covers 12 residues. DNA of the CDR3: TGTGCCAGCAGTATTAGCGGGTACGAGCAGTACTTC. Translated: CASSISGYEQYF.

V gene TRBV18 combines with J gene TRBJ1-2; possibly TRBD1 for D (5 bases). CDR3 length: 15 amino acids. Trimming left V 3 bases short and J 2 bases short, with 13 bases between. Germline V gene sequence: CDR1 KGHSH, CDR2 LQKENI. The CDR3 nucleotides read TGTGCCAGCTCACCTGGGACGGGCAGGAACTATGGCTACACCTTC. It yields the protein CASSPGTGRNYGYTF.

The chain recombines TRBV27 with TRBJ2-3, with D possibly called TRBD1 or TRBD2 (5 bases each). CDR1 and CDR2 from the germline V gene are MNHEY and SMNVEV (reference sequence). The V end was cut by 5 bases, the J end by 0 bases, with 12 bases between. The CDR3 extends over 15 amino acids. CDR3 region: CASSPGTGSTDTQYF. The CDR3 bases are TGTGCCAGCAGTCCCGGGACGGGGAGCACAGATACGCAGTATTTT.

The chain is built from TRBV24-1 and TRBJ2-1, with 9 bases aligning to TRBD2. Germline lookup yields CDR1 KGHDR and CDR2 SFDVKD. V gave up 1 base and J gave up 4 bases; unmatched junction bases: 4. There are 16 residues in the CDR3. The CDR3 coding sequence is TGTGCCACCAGTGATTTTCCAGCGGGGGGTTACAATGAGCAGTTCTTC. Residues: CATSDFPAGGYNEQFF.

This clone turned up a few times. The chain recombines TRBV7-3 with TRBJ2-7; tentatively, D is TRBD1 (6 bases). Trimming removed 5 bases from V and 6 bases from J, with 14 bases in between. The CDR3 length is 13 residues. Germline-derived CDR1 and CDR2 are SGHTA and FQGTGA. CDR3 DNA sequence: TGTGCCAGCAGCCCACAGGGAACTAGCGAGCAGTACTTC. Its protein product is CASSPQGTSEQYF. The complete variable domain, with remaining parts taken from reference TRBV7-3 and TRBJ2-7, reads GAGVSQTPSNKVTEKGKYVELRCDPISGHTALYWYRQSLGQGPEFLIYFQGTGAADDSGLPNDRFFAVRPEGSVSTLKIQRTERGDSAVYLCASSPQGTSEQYFGPGTRLTVT.

J is TRBJ1-4 and V is TRBV25-1; D gene unclear. The CDR3 is 17 amino acids. CDR1 is MGHDK, CDR2 SYGVNS, per germline. V gave up 1 base and J gave up 4 bases, with 16 bases separating them. CDR3 bases: TGTGCCAGCAGTGAATTAGGGCAGTACTATAATAATGAAAAACTGTTTTTT. Translation gives CASSELGQYYNNEKLFF.

The chain uses TRBV12-3 or TRBV12-4 and TRBJ1-6, with no clear D. The CDR3 extends over 13 amino acids. V was shortened by 9 bases and J by 8 bases, with 14 bases between the two germline ends. The CDR3 nucleotides read TGTGCCAGTACCTACGGCGGGTATTCACCCCTCCACTTT. It translates to CASTYGGYSPLHF.

The rearrangement uses TRBV7-8 and TRBJ1-3; 7 positions match TRBD1. Trimming took 5 bases from V and 2 from J; bases not matched to a gene: 6. There are 15 residues in the CDR3. Germline assignment: CDR1 SGHVS and CDR2 FQNEAQ. The CDR3 loop reads CASSPWTGAGNTIYF. The CDR3 DNA is TGTGCCAGCAGCCCGTGGACAGGAGCTGGAAACACCATATATTTT.

This chain links TRBV23-1 with TRBJ2-7; D is unresolved. TRBV23-1 is noted as an ORF with a role that remains uncertain. The CDR3 is 14 amino acids. V lost 2 bases and J lost 1, with 9 bases in between. Here the CDR3 reads CASSQTTPSYEQYF. The CDR3 bases are TGCGCCAGCAGTCAAACCACCCCTTCCTACGAGCAGTACTTC.

This chain joins TRBV11-2 and TRBJ1-1, with D tentatively TRBD1 (6 bases). The CDR3 is 15 residues long. The V end lost 4 bases, the J end lost 3 bases, and 15 bases lay between the germline ends. Germline CDR1 and CDR2: SGHAT and FQNNGV. The CDR3 sequence: CASSSVQGWDTEAFF. The DNA of the CDR3 is TGTGCCAGCAGCTCCGTACAGGGATGGGACACTGAAGCTTTCTTT.

The rearrangement joins TRBV18 to TRBJ1-5; 8 nucleotides match TRBD1. Losses at the gene ends were 2 bases for V and 3 bases for J; bases not matched to a gene: 3. Germline assignment: CDR1 KGHSH and CDR2 LQKENI. The length of the CDR3 is 15 residues. As DNA, the CDR3 is TGTGCCAGCTCACCAAACAGGGGGACCAATCAGCCCCAGCATTTT. Amino acid sequence: CASSPNRGTNQPQHF.

The V gene is TRBV28, the J gene TRBJ1-2; D gene uncertain. Germline V gene lookup returns CDR1 MDHEN and CDR2 SYDVKM. Trimming removed 2 bases from V and 2 bases from J, with 6 bases in between. The CDR3 consists of 13 residues. This CDR3 reads CASSLRANYGYTF. For the CDR3, the DNA is TGTGCCAGCAGTTTAAGGGCAAACTATGGCTACACCTTC.

The gene calls are TRBV5-6 and TRBJ2-7; D gene uncertain. From germline, CDR1 is SGHDT and CDR2 YYEEEE. Between the trimmed V and J ends, which lost 1 base and 4 bases, there was a span of 18 bases. The CDR3 extends over 16 amino acids. CDR3 sequence reads: CASSLRGSPGLYEQYF. The CDR3 DNA follows: TGTGCCAGCAGCTTGCGCGGTTCTCCTGGGCTTTACGAGCAGTACTTC.